The 24 T cell receptor beta chains below all came from one sample that was sequenced in a study of identical twins (dated by TCRdb to the mid-2010s). Libraries were made using 5' RACE. TCRdb shows the sequencer as Illumina HiSeq 2000. TCRdb reanalyzed the raw reads on its own, using fastp at Q25 for trimming and MiXCR for clone calling, and kept in-frame beta chains. For every CDR3 protein sequence, its rows merge into one entry that carries the most common genes and DNA. Within this sample are over 250,000 distinct CDR3 sequences, with 9.5% of them counted one time only. The biggest ten clones account for roughly 7% of the sample. Another study also made use of these data, one on yellow fever vaccine responses in identical twins.

Sequencing input: CD8+ T cells sorted from blood. These receptors were taken from a woman aged 18-29 years in good health.

The chain combines TRBV7-9 with TRBJ2-5; a weak D match, TRBD2 (6 bases). Trimming took 5 bases from V and 1 from J, leaving 14 bases between them. Germline CDR1 reads SEHNR; CDR2 reads FQNEAQ (reference sequence). This CDR3 has 15 amino acids. The CDR3 sequence is CASSTTGALQETQYF. The DNA for the CDR3 is TGTGCCAGCAGCACGACGGGAGCCCTCCAAGAGACCCAGTACTTC.

Many counts were recorded for this clonotype. This rearrangement joins TRBV7-9 to TRBJ2-2; D unresolved. In germline, CDR1 is SEHNR, CDR2 FQNEAQ (reference sequence). Trimming took 1 base from V and 6 from J, leaving 3 bases between them. The CDR3 runs to 12 residues. The CDR3 here is CASSLGSGELFF. The CDR3 DNA sequence: TGTGCCAGCAGCTTAGGGTCCGGGGAGCTGTTTTTT. The whole variable domain, remainder taken from reference TRBV7-9 and TRBJ2-2, is DTGVSQNPRHKITKRGQNVTFRCDPISEHNRLYWYRQTLGQGPEFLTYFQNEAQLEKSRLLSDRFSAERPKGSFSTLEIQRTEQGDSAMYLCASSLGSGELFFGEGSRLTVL.

In this sample, this clonotype turned up a few times. The chain uses TRBV5-1 and TRBJ2-7, with D tentatively TRBD1 (5 bases). Trimming took off 4 bases at V and 6 bases at J, with 8 bases between the two ends. The CDR3 is made up of 11 amino acids. Per germline, CDR1 SGHRS and CDR2 YFSETQ. The CDR3 DNA follows: TGCGCCAGCAGCGGGGCTTCCGAGCAGTACTTC. Translated, it gives CASSGASEQYF.

This clonotype was counted at least ten times. CDR3 loop: CSASNRYRADTQYF. The CDR3 DNA reads as TGCAGTGCTAGTAATCGTTACAGGGCAGATACGCAGTATTTT. This chain joins TRBV20-1 and TRBJ2-3, with a weak D call TRBD1 (6 bases). The CDR3 is made up of 14 amino acids. Trimming took off 3 bases at V and 4 bases at J, with 14 bases between the two ends. Germline CDR1 is DFQATT and CDR2 is SNEGSKA (reference sequence).

There are many counts of this clonotype. The chain couples TRBV11-2 to TRBJ2-2; possibly TRBD1 for D (6 bases). The CDR3 spans 15 residues. With 4 bases removed from V and 4 bases from J, the gap between germline ends came to 13 bases. CDR1 and CDR2 from the germline V gene are SGHAT and FQNNGV. In nucleotides, the CDR3 is TGTGCCAGCAGCTACGCCACAGGGTCCACCGGGGAGCTGTTTTTT. Its translation is CASSYATGSTGELFF.

This clonotype appeared many times. V and J are TRBV20-1 and TRBJ2-1; no clear D. V was pared by 2 bases and J by 0 bases, with 11 bases between. The germline V gene encodes CDR1 DFQATT and CDR2 SNEGSKA (reference sequence). The CDR3 length is 15 residues. The CDR3 is CSARWSASSYNEQFF. As DNA, the CDR3 is TGCAGTGCTAGATGGTCCGCTAGCTCCTACAATGAGCAGTTCTTC.

There are a few counts of this clonotype. The V call is TRBV9, the J call TRBJ2-2; TRBD1 agrees at 11 bases. The V and J ends lost 3 bases and 4 bases, in that order; junction bases with no gene match: 2. There are 15 residues in the CDR3. Germline values: CDR1 SGDLS, CDR2 YYNGEE. CDR3 in amino acids: CASSADRGPTGELFF. The CDR3 DNA reads TGTGCCAGCAGCGCGGACAGGGGGCCCACCGGGGAGCTGTTTTTT.

The chain links TRBV6-1 to TRBJ2-1; D not resolved. The V end lost 6 bases, the J end lost 0 bases, and 12 bases lay between the germline ends. This CDR3 contains 15 residues. Germline lookup yields CDR1 MNHNS and CDR2 SASEGT. The CDR3 DNA reads as TGTGCCAGCAGCCCATACAGTTCCTCCTACAATGAGCAGTTCTTC. Amino acid sequence: CASSPYSSSYNEQFF.

This clonotype was observed at least ten times. The chain uses TRBV2 and TRBJ2-7, with D perhaps TRBD1 (6 bases). V lost 1 base, J lost 3 bases, and 13 bases lay in between. Germline V gene lookup returns CDR1 SNHLY and CDR2 FYNNEI. The CDR3 has 15 amino acids. CDR3 nucleotides: TGTGCCAGCAGTGAAGTCCAGGGGACCTACTACGAGCAGTACTTC. Encoded protein: CASSEVQGTYYEQYF. The full variable domain, completed using reference TRBV2 and TRBJ2-7, is EPEVTQTPSHQVTQMGQEVILRCVPISNHLYFYWYRQILGQKVEFLVSFYNNEISEKSEIFDDQFSVERPDGSNFTLKIRSTKLEDSAMYFCASSEVQGTYYEQYFGPGTRLTVT.

In this sample, this clonotype turned up many times. V is TRBV6-5 and J is TRBJ2-1; D may be TRBD2 (5 bases). The CDR3 has 13 amino acids. V lost 2 bases, J lost 9 bases, and 11 bases lay in between. Per germline, CDR1 MNHEY and CDR2 SVGAGI. The CDR3 DNA follows: TGTGCCAGCAGTTACGGCTCAGGACTTGAGCAGTTCTTC. It is translated as CASSYGSGLEQFF.

This clonotype was picked up many times. This sequence joins TRBV29-1 and TRBJ2-3, with 8 bases that match TRBD1. The CDR3 loop spans 14 amino acids. Per the germline V gene, CDR1 is SQVTM and CDR2 is ANQGSEA. The ends lost 6 bases at V and 4 bases at J; junction bases unmatched: 9. CDR3 coding DNA: TGCAGCGTCGTCACAGGGGGAGGCCCAGATACGCAGTATTTT. Protein: CSVVTGGGPDTQYF.

This clonotype was recorded a few times. The chain carries TRBV7-8 and TRBJ2-7; D is unclear. The CDR3 totals 18 residues. Germline CDR1 is SGHVS and CDR2 is FQNEAQ. The ends were cut back, 4 bases at V and 4 bases at J, with 26 bases in the middle. The CDR3 sequence: CASSSPRSGPSLIYEQYF. DNA of the CDR3: TGTGCCAGCAGCTCCCCCCGGTCCGGCCCATCATTAATATACGAGCAGTACTTC.

Many counts were recorded for this clonotype. The chain joins TRBV29-1 to TRBJ2-2, with TRBD1 matching 7 bases. J gave up 1 base and V 7 bases, and 9 bases lay outside the gene matches. CDR1 is SQVTM and CDR2 is ANQGSEA in the germline V gene. The CDR3 has 15 residues. The CDR3 DNA sequence: TGCAGCGAAATACGGGACAGATTGAACACCGGGGAGCTGTTTTTT. Translating gives CSEIRDRLNTGELFF.

This clonotype was observed many times. The chain carries TRBV5-1 and TRBJ2-4; D not certain. CDR1 SGHRS and CDR2 YFSETQ come from the germline V gene. The V end was cut by 0 bases, the J end by 6 bases, with 10 bases between. The CDR3 loop spans 14 amino acids. The CDR3: CASSLGDRINIQYF. The CDR3 nucleotides read TGCGCCAGCAGCTTGGGCGACCGGATAAACATTCAGTACTTC.

The rearrangement joins TRBV27 to TRBJ2-5; D is perhaps TRBD2 (6 bases). The germline gives CDR1 MNHEY, CDR2 SMNVEV (reference sequence). The CDR3 length is 14 residues. Trimming pared 5 bases from V and 5 bases from J, leaving 15 bases between. The CDR3 nucleotides are TGTGCCAGCAGTGACCTGGGAGGCTGGGAGACCCAGTACTTC. It encodes CASSDLGGWETQYF.

This clonotype was seen repeatedly, ten times or more. This chain links TRBV5-1 with TRBJ2-6; 8 bases are a match to TRBD1. Germline lookup yields CDR1 SGHRS and CDR2 YFSETQ. The CDR3 is made up of 11 amino acids. The trim removed 7 bases at V and 12 bases at J, leaving 3 bases unmatched. The CDR3 spells CASGQGSVLTF. The CDR3 bases are TGCGCCAGCGGACAGGGTAGCGTCCTGACTTTC. Variable domain in full (rest from reference TRBV5-1 and TRBJ2-6): KAGVTQTPRYLIKTRGQQVTLSCSPISGHRSVSWYQQTPGQGLQFLFEYFSETQRNKGNFPGRFSGRQFSNSRSEMNVSTLELGDSALYLCASGQGSVLTFGAGSRLTVL.

The V call is TRBV27, the J call TRBJ2-7; the match to TRBD2 covers 7 bases. Germline V gene sequence: CDR1 MNHEY, CDR2 SMNVEV (reference sequence). Germline trimming cut 5 bases from V and 3 bases from J; bases unmatched to any gene: 4. This CDR3 has 13 residues. Here the CDR3 reads CASSIGLDYEQYF. CDR3 nucleotide sequence: TGTGCCAGCAGTATCGGACTAGACTACGAGCAGTACTTC.

The V and J genes are TRBV7-2 and TRBJ2-3, with 10 bases lining up with TRBD2. Losses at the gene ends were 5 bases for V and 0 bases for J; bases not matched to a gene: 8. Germline-derived CDR1 and CDR2 are SGHTA and FQGNSA. CDR3 size: 17 residues. The CDR3 loop is CASSQIGLAASTDTQYF. The CDR3, as DNA: TGTGCCAGCAGCCAGATAGGACTAGCGGCTAGCACAGATACGCAGTATTTT.

This clonotype was counted ten times or more. The chain carries TRBV28 and TRBJ2-2; the D is unclear. The V gene lost 2 bases and the J gene lost 6 bases, with 10 bases spanning the gap. The germline V gene encodes CDR1 MDHEN and CDR2 SYDVKM. There are 14 residues in the CDR3. This CDR3 is CASSLRSPPGELFF. Written as DNA, the CDR3 is TGTGCCAGCAGTTTAAGGTCGCCCCCCGGGGAGCTGTTTTTT.

Comment on this clonotype: A junction end diverges from the germline sequence, so it may reflect a read error. The genes are TRBV3-1 and TRBJ2-1; 7 bases fit TRBD2. This CDR3 has 20 residues. The germline CDR1 and CDR2 sequences are LGHDT and YNNKEL (reference sequence). CDR3 protein: CACSQGPTSYTPMPYNEQFF. CDR3 sequence (DNA): TGTGCCTGCAGCCAAGGTCCGACTAGCTACACCCCTATGCCCTACAATGAGCAGTTCTTC.

This clonotype has at least ten counts. V and J are TRBV15 and TRBJ2-4, with 8 bases aligning to TRBD2. The germline V gene encodes CDR1 LNHNV and CDR2 YYDKDF (reference sequence). The CDR3 sequence is 14 residues long. The V segment lost 5 bases and the J segment 6 bases; nucleotides outside the gene matches: 6. Here the CDR3 reads CATSPAGEANIQYF. The DNA of the CDR3 is TGTGCCACCAGCCCAGCGGGGGAGGCAAACATTCAGTACTTC.

The chain carries TRBV7-6 and TRBJ2-7, with 7 nucleotides matching TRBD2. Trimming cost V 4 bases and J 7 bases; bases outside gene matches: 16. This CDR3 spans 16 amino acids. Germline CDR1 is SGHVS and CDR2 is FNYEAQ. This chain's CDR3 is CASSYSPGLGEGEQYF. The CDR3 DNA reads TGTGCCAGCAGCTACTCCCCGGGGCTCGGGGAGGGGGAGCAGTACTTC.

Many counts were recorded for this clonotype. The rearrangement joins TRBV30 to TRBJ2-2; D unclear. There are 13 residues in the CDR3. Germline values: CDR1 GTSNPN, CDR2 SVGIG (reference sequence). V lost 4 bases and J lost 6, with 12 bases in between. The CDR3 DNA sequence: TGTGCCTGGACGAGGAGTCCGCCCGGGGAGCTGTTTTTT. This encodes CAWTRSPPGELFF. The variable domain in full, with the rest retrieved from reference TRBV30 and TRBJ2-2, is SQTIHQWPATLVQPVGSPLSLECTVEGTSNPNLYWYRQAAGRGLQLLFYSVGIGQISSEVPQNLSASRPQDRQFILSSKKLLLSDSGFYLCAWTRSPPGELFFGEGSRLTVL.

Ten or more counts support this clonotype. This chain links TRBV4-3 with TRBJ1-5; 9 bases are shared with TRBD1. Germline CDR1 LGHNA, CDR2 YSLEER. V was pared by 0 bases and J by 5 bases, with 8 bases of the junction left unmatched. CDR3 length: 17 residues. CDR3 nucleotides: TGCGCCAGCAGCCAAGAGTCCCTCCGGACAGGGGATCAGCCCCAGCATTTT. This codes for CASSQESLRTGDQPQHF.